Listed below are T cell receptor beta chains from one sample, sequenced in a study of blood T cell repertoires in COVID-19. Generated by immunoSEQ multiplex PCR, the TCRdb table keeps only in-frame clones and is missing some. The top ten hold around 3.7% of the sample, which has tens of thousands of clones, 87% seen once. Material: peripheral blood. The source of these receptors is a man in his forties with COVID-19, enrolled during active disease. The CDR3 runs from the conserved cysteine through the conserved F or W. D genes are given only for firm matches. For some rows the clone size is stated as once, few or many, or as a class when expanded; others skip it.

D: NA; J: TRBJ2-5; size: NA; V: TRBV20-1; DNA: TGCAGTGCTAGTCTAGATTTATCGTATTACCAAGAGACCCAGTACTTC; CDR3: CSASLDLSYYQETQYF
D: NA; J: TRBJ1-3; size: NA; V: TRBV28; DNA: TGTGCCAGCAGTTCGACATCCCCAGTTCTCTCTGGAAACACCATATATTTT; CDR3: CASSSTSPVLSGNTIYF
D: TRBD1; J: TRBJ1-5; size: few; V: TRBV6-1; DNA: TGTGCCAGCAGTGACCGCAGGGGGGTTGATCAGCCCCAGCATTTT; CDR3: CASSDRRGVDQPQHF
D: TRBD1; J: TRBJ1-2; size: once; V: TRBV13; DNA: TGTGCCAGCAGCTTAGAAACGGGGACAGGAACTGATGGCTACACCTTC; CDR3: CASSLETGTGTDGYTF
D: NA; J: TRBJ1-2; size: NA; V: TRBV19; DNA: TGTGCCAGTAGTATATCCGGACAATATGGCTACACCTTC; CDR3: CASSISGQYGYTF
D: NA; J: TRBJ2-7; size: NA; V: TRBV28; DNA: TGTGCCAGCAGTTTAATGGTGGGAGCTAGCTACGAGCAGTACTTC; CDR3: CASSLMVGASYEQYF
D: TRBD2; J: TRBJ2-1; size: NA; V: TRBV14; DNA: TGTGCCAGCAGCCCCCCGGGACTAGCGGGAGGGGTAAACAATGAGCAGTTCTTC; CDR3: CASSPPGLAGGVNNEQFF
D: TRBD1; J: TRBJ1-6; size: NA; V: TRBV19; DNA: TGTGCCAGTAGTAAATATGGGACAGGGCAACTTTCACCCCTCCACTTT; CDR3: CASSKYGTGQLSPLHF
D: TRBD1; J: TRBJ1-2; size: NA; V: TRBV19; DNA: TGTGCCAGTAGCCCTACCTGGGGACAGGGGGCTGGAGGCTACACCTTC; CDR3: CASSPTWGQGAGGYTF
D: TRBD2; J: TRBJ2-7; size: NA; V: TRBV28; DNA: TGTGCCAGCAGTTTTTCCGGGACTAGCGGGTCCTACGAGCAGTACTTC; CDR3: CASSFSGTSGSYEQYF
D: TRBD1; J: TRBJ1-3; size: NA; V: TRBV14; DNA: TGTGCCAGCAGCCCCGGACAGGGGTCTGGAAACACCATATATTTT; CDR3: CASSPGQGSGNTIYF
D: TRBD1; J: TRBJ2-7; size: NA; V: TRBV6-6; DNA: TGTGCCAGCAGTTACGGGGCAGGGGGCGGTAGGTACTTC; CDR3: CASSYGAGGGRYF
D: TRBD1; J: TRBJ2-1; size: NA; V: TRBV7-9; DNA: TGTGCCAGCAGCTCACGACAGGGCCTCTACAATGAGCAGTTCTTC; CDR3: CASSSRQGLYNEQFF
D: NA; J: TRBJ2-5; size: NA; V: TRBV4-1; DNA: TGCGCCAGCAGCCAAGCGAGGGATACTCAAGAGACCCAGTACTTC; CDR3: CASSQARDTQETQYF
D: NA; J: TRBJ2-6; size: NA; V: TRBV5-6; DNA: TGTGCCAGCAGCGACGGGACACTCCGTTCTGGGGCCAACGTCCTGACTTTC; CDR3: CASSDGTLRSGANVLTF
D: NA; J: TRBJ1-6; size: once; V: TRBV27; DNA: TGTGCCAGCTCTCAAAAGGCAGGATTTACGTTCAATTCACCCCTCCACTTT; CDR3: CASSQKAGFTFNSPLHF
D: TRBD1; J: TRBJ1-1; size: NA; V: TRBV11-3; DNA: TGTGCCAGCAGCTATACCGGGACAGGCTTTATGGGTAGCCCGAACACTGAAGCTTTCTTT; CDR3: CASSYTGTGFMGSPNTEAFF
D: TRBD1; J: TRBJ1-6; size: few; V: TRBV28; DNA: TGTGCCAGCAGTTTGGCTATTGGGACAGGGTATTCACCCCTCCACTTT; CDR3: CASSLAIGTGYSPLHF
D: NA; J: TRBJ1-1; size: NA; V: TRBV9; DNA: TGTGCCAGCAGCGTCCACCCGGGCCGGGAGGCTTTCTTT; CDR3: CASSVHPGREAFF
D: NA; J: TRBJ1-1; size: NA; V: TRBV3-1/TRBV3-2; DNA: TGTGCCAGCAGCCGCCAGGGGAACACTGAAGCTTTCTTT; CDR3: CASSRQGNTEAFF
D: TRBD1; J: TRBJ1-2; size: NA; V: TRBV28; DNA: TGTGCCAGCAGGTCGACAGGGAACTATGGCTACACCTTC; CDR3: CASRSTGNYGYTF
D: TRBD2; J: TRBJ2-2; size: NA; V: TRBV11-3; DNA: TGTGCCAGCAGCACGTACAGCGGGGGGAACACCGGGGAGCTGTTTTTT; CDR3: CASSTYSGGNTGELFF
D: TRBD1; J: TRBJ2-7; size: NA; V: TRBV7-6; DNA: TGTGCCAGCAGCGCCGGGACAGGGGTCTACGAGCAGTACTTC; CDR3: CASSAGTGVYEQYF
D: NA; J: TRBJ2-7; size: NA; V: TRBV10-3; DNA: TGTGCCATCAGTGCAGCGGAACTCAGCTCCTACGAGCAGTACTTC; CDR3: CAISAAELSSYEQYF
D: TRBD1; J: TRBJ1-2; size: large; V: TRBV19; DNA: TGTGCCAGTGGCCGGACAGGGAAATATGGCTACACCTTC; CDR3: CASGRTGKYGYTF
D: NA; J: TRBJ1-5; size: NA; V: TRBV2; DNA: TGTGCCAGCAGTGAAGTCGCAGGGGCTTTGCAGCCCCAGCATTTT; CDR3: CASSEVAGALQPQHF
D: TRBD1; J: TRBJ1-3; size: NA; V: TRBV2; DNA: TGTGCCGACAGGGGAGGAAACACCATATATTTT; CDR3: CADRGGNTIYF
D: NA; J: TRBJ2-7; size: NA; V: TRBV6-2/TRBV6-3; DNA: TGTGCCAGCAGTTACTCTGGCCGGGGGGAGCAGTACTTC; CDR3: CASSYSGRGEQYF
D: TRBD1; J: TRBJ2-1; size: NA; V: TRBV29-1; DNA: TGCAGCGCGGACAGGGGGCGCAGCAATGAGCAGTTCTTC; CDR3: CSADRGRSNEQFF
D: TRBD1; J: TRBJ1-2; size: NA; V: TRBV19; DNA: TGTGCCAGTAGTGCGGACAGGGGCTATGGCTACACCTTC; CDR3: CASSADRGYGYTF
D: NA; J: TRBJ2-2; size: NA; V: TRBV5-1; DNA: TGCGCCAGCGGACCGGGACAGAACACCGGGGAGCTGTTTTTT; CDR3: CASGPGQNTGELFF